The T cell receptor (beta chain) under discussion was sequenced for a study of a mutant IDH1 vaccine in newly diagnosed glioma. Concerning this clone itself: Its antigen is unidentified.

Whole-study results and caveats: The authors found pseudoprogression apparently unrelated to changes in top peripheral T cell clonotypes.

Time point of the sample: week 47, end of study. Each vaccine dose was 300 ug of mutant IDH1 20-mer peptide, with topical imiquimod. Donor diagnoses consisted of new WHO grade 3 or 4 IDH1-mutant, ATRX-lost astrocytomas. Produced via immunoSEQ multiplex PCR; TCRdb's table is partial and in-frame only. This sample has roughly 35,000 clones, with roughly 70% found just once. This receptor was taken from a man aged 40-55 years with glioma. The sequenced sample was PBMCs, obtained from a glioma patient whose treatment included an IDH1 peptide vaccine.

CDR3 protein: CASSPPGREDTQYF. CDR3 in DNA: TGTGCCAGCTCACCTCCCGGGAGGGAAGATACGCAGTATTTT. This chain uses TRBV18 with TRBJ2-3; 8 nucleotides match TRBD2. V was pared by 3 bases and J by 5 bases, with 4 bases of the junction left unmatched. Germline V gene sequence: CDR1 KGHSH, CDR2 LQKENI. This CDR3 contains 14 residues.